One and the same sample provided the 11 T cell receptor beta chains below, sequenced in a study of blood T cell repertoires in COVID-19. Profiling relied on immunoSEQ multiplex PCR, and the TCRdb table lists in-frame clones only, not all of them. The sample records around 260,000 clones, approximately 83% being singletons. The sample consisted of PBMCs or T cells enriched from blood (not recorded which). The receptor set was obtained from a woman between 25 and 40 years old who had recovered from COVID-19.

The chain carries TRBV24-1 and TRBJ2-1; D might be TRBD2 (5 bases). The V end lost 3 bases, the J end lost 5 bases, and 13 bases lay between the germline ends. This CDR3 is built from 15 residues. Per the germline V gene, CDR1 is KGHDR and CDR2 is SFDVKD. The CDR3 coding sequence is TGTGCCACCAGTGATCGGACTGGGGTCGACAATGAGCAGTTCTTC. Translated, it gives CATSDRTGVDNEQFF.

The chain recombines TRBV27 with TRBJ1-1, with D unclear. With 7 bases removed from V and 1 base from J, the gap between germline ends came to 13 bases. This CDR3 spans 14 amino acids. Germline CDR1 MNHEY, CDR2 SMNVEV (reference sequence). CDR3 sequence reads: CASKTGKRNTEAFF. The CDR3 DNA reads as TGTGCCAGCAAAACCGGGAAAAGGAACACTGAAGCTTTCTTT.

This clone was seen only a few times. The gene calls are TRBV10-2 and TRBJ1-5; the match to TRBD1 covers 10 bases. After removal of 3 bases from V and 2 bases from J, the junction contained 4 bases not matched to a gene. The CDR3 consists of 16 residues. Germline CDR1 is WSHSY and CDR2 is SAAADI. CDR3 coding DNA: TGCGCCAGCAGTGACAGGGGACAGGGGCGCAATCAGCCCCAGCATTTT. Translated: CASSDRGQGRNQPQHF.

The chain carries TRBV19 and TRBJ2-1; 14 bases match TRBD2. CDR1 is LNHDA and CDR2 is SQIVND in the germline V gene (reference sequence). The length of the CDR3 is 17 residues. V trimming: 5 bases; J trimming: 9 bases; junction bases outside the gene matches: 12. The CDR3 here is CASSSLLGLAGVGEQFF. CDR3 in DNA: TGTGCCAGTAGTTCACTCCTGGGACTAGCGGGAGTCGGTGAGCAGTTCTTC.

V gene TRBV7-3 combines with J gene TRBJ2-5, with a tentative D call TRBD2 (6 bases). The V gene's germline CDR1 is SGHTA and CDR2 FQGTGA. The germline V and J ends were trimmed by 2 bases and 5 bases, with 15 bases remaining between them. The CDR3 runs 15 residues. The CDR3 is CASSLLGTGLETQYF. The CDR3 DNA reads TGTGCCAGCAGCTTACTCGGGACTGGCCTCGAGACCCAGTACTTC.

The V call is TRBV27, the J call TRBJ2-7, with unresolved D. Germline V gene data show CDR1 as MNHEY and CDR2 as SMNVEV (reference sequence). The CDR3 runs 15 residues. The V end lost 5 bases, the J end lost 2 bases, and 16 bases lay between the germline ends. The CDR3 nucleotides read TGTGCCAGCAGTCCCCTACAGAACCTACCCTACGAGCAGTACTTC. Protein: CASSPLQNLPYEQYF.

This chain connects TRBV27 to TRBJ2-7; maybe TRBD2 (5 bases). In germline, CDR1 is MNHEY, CDR2 SMNVEV (reference sequence). This CDR3 contains 14 residues. Trimming left V 4 bases short and J 3 bases short, with 13 bases between. The CDR3: CASSYHREDYEQYF. DNA of the CDR3: TGTGCCAGCAGTTACCACCGGGAAGACTACGAGCAGTACTTC.

This clone has a single count. The J gene is TRBJ2-3, the V gene TRBV18; TRBD1 is a possible D gene (6 bases). The CDR3 has 18 residues. The germline V and J ends were trimmed by 5 bases and 0 bases, with 21 bases remaining between them. Germline CDR1 KGHSH, CDR2 LQKENI. The CDR3 here is CASSFRGRSGTSTDTQYF. As DNA, the CDR3 is TGTGCCAGCTCATTCAGGGGACGGAGCGGTACTAGCACAGATACGCAGTATTTT.

The rearrangement joins TRBV19 to TRBJ2-7; D uncertain. The germline V gene has CDR1 LNHDA and CDR2 SQIVND (reference sequence). The V gene lost 2 bases and the J gene lost 3 bases, with 8 bases spanning the gap. This CDR3 has 13 amino acids. CDR3 sequence: CASSIYGVYEQYF. Here the CDR3 DNA reads TGTGCCAGTAGTATATACGGTGTCTACGAGCAGTACTTC.

The chain joins TRBV13 to TRBJ1-3, with a weak D call TRBD1 (5 bases). V was clipped by 2 bases and J by 3 bases, with 8 bases between them. Looked up from germline, CDR1 is PRHDT and CDR2 is FYEKMQ (reference sequence). This CDR3 is built from 14 residues. Here the CDR3 reads CASSLRQFGNTIYF. The CDR3 DNA reads TGTGCCAGCAGCTTACGACAGTTTGGAAACACCATATATTTT.

V and J are TRBV25-1 and TRBJ2-3; TRBD1 matches at 7 bases. The CDR3 extends over 11 amino acids. The V segment lost 7 bases and the J segment 9 bases; nucleotides outside the gene matches: 4. Germline loops: CDR1 MGHDK, CDR2 SYGVNS. The CDR3 region is CASKYRGTQYF. CDR3 nucleotide sequence: TGTGCCAGCAAGTACAGGGGAACGCAGTATTTT.